The rows below give T cell receptor beta chains drawn from one sample of a study of blood T cell repertoires in COVID-19. Profiled with immunoSEQ multiplex PCR; TCRdb holds only in-frame clones, not every one. The sample yields 150,000 to 200,000 clones, over 75% seen once. Sequenced material: PBMCs or T cells enriched from blood (not recorded which). The origin of the receptors is a man aged 50-59 years who had recovered from COVID-19. Both conserved end residues are part of each CDR3. A D gene is named only where the DNA matches it firmly. The listing skips clone size in some rows; elsewhere it reads once, few, many or a size class.

NA	TRBV28	TRBJ2-7	NA	TGTGCCAGCAGTTTGGACGGGACCTACGAGCAGTACTTC	CASSLDGTYEQYF
TRBD1	TRBV11-3	TRBJ1-6	NA	TGTGCCAGCAGTCCGGGACAGGGGGATTCACCCCTCCACTTT	CASSPGQGDSPLHF
NA	TRBV19	TRBJ2-2	NA	TGTGCCAGTAGTATGTCCGGGAACACCGGGGAGCTGTTTTTT	CASSMSGNTGELFF
NA	TRBV28	TRBJ1-6	few	TGTGCCAGCACACAGGCCGGATGGTCCTATAATTCACCCCTCCACTTT	CASTQAGWSYNSPLHF
NA	TRBV7-3	TRBJ1-2	NA	TGTGCCAGCAGCCAGGACAGACACTATGGCTACACCTTC	CASSQDRHYGYTF
NA	TRBV6-1	TRBJ2-1	few	TGTGCCAGCAGTGAGCGGGAAGTCGTATTTGGGAATGAGCAGTTCTTC	CASSEREVVFGNEQFF
NA	TRBV20-1	TRBJ1-6	NA	TGCAGTGCTAGTGAGCCGCAGGGGTTGGGTTCACCCCTCCACTTT	CSASEPQGLGSPLHF
TRBD2	TRBV7-9	TRBJ2-7	few	TGTGCCAGCAGCTTAGGCGCTAGCGGGGCCTACGAGCAGTACTTC	CASSLGASGAYEQYF
NA	TRBV28	TRBJ2-1	NA	TGTGCCAGCAGTTTTCCAGGGGTCAGCTCCTACAATGAGCAGTTCTTC	CASSFPGVSSYNEQFF
NA	TRBV18	TRBJ2-2	NA	TGTGCCAGCTCACCAAGGACTTCCGACACCGGGGAGCTGTTTTTT	CASSPRTSDTGELFF
NA	TRBV18	TRBJ2-2	NA	TGTGCCAGCTCACCAACAGGGTTCTCCGCGAACACCGGGGAGCTGTTTTTT	CASSPTGFSANTGELFF
NA	TRBV12-3/TRBV12-4	TRBJ2-5	few	TGTGCCAGCAGTTTTCGGGGTTGGGAGACCCAGTACTTC	CASSFRGWETQYF
NA	TRBV4-1	TRBJ2-4	NA	TGCGCCAGCAGCCATTTTGAAGGGAGTCTAGCCAAAAACATTCAGTACTTC	CASSHFEGSLAKNIQYF
NA	TRBV18	TRBJ2-7	NA	TGTGCCAGCTCACCAATCGGGAACTCCTACGAGCAGTACTTC	CASSPIGNSYEQYF
NA	TRBV7-3	TRBJ1-6	NA	TGTGCCAGCAGCCGTACAGGGTTGAATTCACCCCTCCACTTT	CASSRTGLNSPLHF
NA	TRBV29-1	TRBJ1-2	few	TGCAGCGTTGGGAACAGGGTCTATGGCTACACCTTC	CSVGNRVYGYTF
TRBD2	TRBV27	TRBJ2-5	NA	TGTGCCAGCAGTTCCACAGCCCTGGGGAGGGGACCACGAGAGACCCAGTACTTC	CASSSTALGRGPRETQYF
TRBD2	TRBV7-9	TRBJ2-3	NA	TGTGCCAGCAGCTTAGAGGTTTGGGCGGGAGCAGATACGCAGTATTTT	CASSLEVWAGADTQYF
NA	TRBV9	TRBJ1-5	NA	TGTGCCAGCAGCGTAGACACCACAGGGCCACGGCCCCAGCATTTT	CASSVDTTGPRPQHF
NA	TRBV6-4	TRBJ1-5	NA	TGTGCCAGCAGTTACAGGGCGAGCAATCAGCCCCAGCATTTT	CASSYRASNQPQHF
NA	TRBV5-1	TRBJ2-2	NA	TGCGCCAGCAGCTTAACTAGCTATGCCGGGGAGCTGTTTTTT	CASSLTSYAGELFF
NA	TRBV7-9	TRBJ1-4	once	TGTGCCAGCAGCTTGGGGTCAGGGTTGGGAAAACTGTTTTTT	CASSLGSGLGKLFF
TRBD1	TRBV19	TRBJ2-1	NA	TGTGCCAGTAGTACTCTTGCGGGACAGGGGTTTCCAGAGCAGTTCTTC	CASSTLAGQGFPEQFF
TRBD2	TRBV9	TRBJ2-5	NA	TGTGCCAGCAGCGTGGGACTAGCGGGGGCACAAGAGACCCAGTACTTC	CASSVGLAGAQETQYF
NA	TRBV11-2	TRBJ2-7	NA	TGTGCCAGCAGCTTAGGTCTGGGCAGGTCCTACGAGCAGTACTTC	CASSLGLGRSYEQYF
TRBD2	TRBV28	TRBJ2-7	NA	TGTGCCAGCGGTAATAGCGGGAGCAGGTACGAGCAGTACTTC	CASGNSGSRYEQYF
TRBD1	TRBV7-6	TRBJ2-2	once	TGTGCCAGCAGCCAAGACAGGGGACGCACCGGGGAGCTGTTTTTT	CASSQDRGRTGELFF
NA	TRBV19	TRBJ2-6	NA	TGTGCCAGTAGTATTTCAGGTAGCGCTTTTAACTCTGGGGCCAACGTCCTGACTTTC	CASSISGSAFNSGANVLTF
TRBD1	TRBV7-9	TRBJ1-5	few	TGTGCCAGCAGCTTGGCAGGGGGACAGCCCCAGCATTTT	CASSLAGGQPQHF
NA	TRBV7-2	TRBJ2-5	NA	TGTGCCAGCAGCTCCCCCAAGGGGTCGGAGACCCAGTACTTC	CASSSPKGSETQYF
TRBD2	TRBV13	TRBJ2-5	NA	TGTGCCAGCAGCTTGGGACTAGCGGGGGGGCCGGAGACCCAGTACTTC	CASSLGLAGGPETQYF
NA	TRBV6-6	TRBJ2-2	NA	TGTGCCGGGGGGACCACCGGGGAGCTGTTTTTT	CAGGTTGELFF
TRBD1	TRBV5-1	TRBJ2-1	NA	TGCGCCAGCAGCAAGGGGACAGTCTCCTACAATGAGCAGTTCTTC	CASSKGTVSYNEQFF
NA	TRBV5-4	TRBJ1-2	many	TGTGCCAGCAGCTTGGCCCTGGGAGGAAACTATGGCTACACCTTC	CASSLALGGNYGYTF
NA	TRBV19	TRBJ2-7	NA	TGTGCCAGTAGCCGGGACTCCTCTAATTACGAGCAGTACTTC	CASSRDSSNYEQYF
NA	TRBV28	TRBJ2-7	NA	TGTGCCAGCAGTGCGTTTTCCAGGTACACCTACGAGCAGTACTTC	CASSAFSRYTYEQYF
NA	TRBV5-1	TRBJ1-2	NA	TGCGCCAGCAGCTTGGGCGGGACGGCTAACTATGGCTACACCTTC	CASSLGGTANYGYTF
NA	TRBV6-1	TRBJ1-4	NA	TGTGCCAGCAGTGAGCAGGGTTTGGGAAAACTGTTTTTT	CASSEQGLGKLFF
TRBD2	TRBV4-1	TRBJ2-5	NA	TGCGCCAGCAGCCAAGAACCCCCGACTAGCGTGCGGGAGACCCAGTACTTC	CASSQEPPTSVRETQYF
NA	TRBV20-1	TRBJ1-2	once	TGCAGTGCTAGGCGGGGGCGAGGCTACACCTTC	CSARRGRGYTF
TRBD2	TRBV5-1	TRBJ2-1	NA	TGCGCCAGCAGCTTTAGTAGCGGGACCCACAATGAGCAGTTCTTC	CASSFSSGTHNEQFF
NA	TRBV6-6	TRBJ2-7	NA	TGTGCCAGCAGTTCGACGGGAATTCCTAGCTCCTACGAGCAGTACTTC	CASSSTGIPSSYEQYF
NA	TRBV6-5	TRBJ1-1	NA	TGTGCCAGCAGCCGAGCCGAAGCTTTCTTT	CASSRAEAFF
TRBD1	TRBV6-5	TRBJ2-5	NA	TGTGCCAGCAGTACCGGGACAGGGGACATGGAGACCCAGTACTTC	CASSTGTGDMETQYF
TRBD2	TRBV15	TRBJ2-1	NA	TGTGCCACCAGCCCGACTAGCGGGAGAAATGAGCAGTTCTTC	CATSPTSGRNEQFF
NA	TRBV24-1	TRBJ2-2	NA	TGTGCCACCAGTCCCAGGGTAGGCACCGGGGAGCTGTTTTTT	CATSPRVGTGELFF
NA	TRBV5-1	TRBJ1-1	once	TGCGCCAGCAGCATGACAGTAGATGCTGAAGCTTTCTTT	CASSMTVDAEAFF
NA	TRBV19	TRBJ1-6	NA	TGTGCCAGTAGTATCGAACAGGGAAGGCGGTCACCCCTCCACTTT	CASSIEQGRRSPLHF
TRBD1	TRBV3-1/TRBV3-2	TRBJ1-1	NA	TGTGCCAGCAAACACAGGGGGGAGACTGAAGCTTTCTTT	CASKHRGETEAFF
TRBD2	TRBV18	TRBJ2-1	NA	TGTGCCAGCTCACCTCAACTAGCGGGGGGGTACAATGAGCAGTTCTTC	CASSPQLAGGYNEQFF
NA	TRBV9	TRBJ1-2	NA	TGTGCCAGCAGCGTAGGGACAGCGATAAATATTTATGGCTACACCTTC	CASSVGTAINIYGYTF
NA	TRBV18	TRBJ1-2	once	TGTGCCAGCTCACCAGGTTTAGCTAACTATGGCTACACCTTC	CASSPGLANYGYTF
NA	TRBV2	TRBJ2-1	once	TGTGCCAGCAGTGAAGGGGGCTACTCCTACAATGAGCAGTTCTTC	CASSEGGYSYNEQFF
NA	TRBV7-9	TRBJ1-2	few	TGTGCCAGCAGCCGCGGAATCTCTGCGAATGGCTACACCTTC	CASSRGISANGYTF
TRBD1	TRBV27	TRBJ1-2	NA	TGTGCCAGCAGTTCCCCGATGACAGGGGCCTATGGCTACACCTTC	CASSSPMTGAYGYTF
TRBD2	TRBV5-1	TRBJ2-7	once	TGCGCCAGCCAAAACTCCGGGACTAACTCCTACGAGCAGTACTTC	CASQNSGTNSYEQYF
NA	TRBV11-2	TRBJ2-5	once	TGTGCCAGCAGCTTAGTGTCTGAGACCCAGTACTTC	CASSLVSETQYF
TRBD1	TRBV19	TRBJ1-1	NA	TGTGCCAGTAGTCGTCTCGGTGGACAGGTGAACACTGAAGCTTTCTTT	CASSRLGGQVNTEAFF
NA	TRBV28	TRBJ2-7	few	TGTGCCAGCAGTACTCCGGGATTCGACGAGCAGTACTTC	CASSTPGFDEQYF